These 18 T cell receptor beta chains share one sample of origin, sequenced in a study of control samples from healthy donors and cancer patients. Only in-frame clones appear in the TCRdb table, and some are missing; sequencing was by immunoSEQ multiplex PCR. The repertoire includes 150,000 to 200,000 clones, roughly 94% of them detected once, and about 8.5% sits in the top ten. The material sequenced was blood. These receptor sequences come from a woman aged 40 to 55 in good health.

V is TRBV12-3 or TRBV12-4 and J is TRBJ1-1; the D is unclear. The CDR3 runs 13 residues. The V end lost 4 bases, the J end lost 0 bases, and 6 bases lay between the germline ends. The chain's CDR3 is CASSSTLNTEAFF. The CDR3 region has the DNA TGTGCCAGCAGTTCTACACTGAACACTGAAGCTTTCTTT.

This chain links TRBV5-4 with TRBJ2-1, with 11 bases aligning to TRBD1. Germline V CDR1 and CDR2: SGHNT, YYREEE (reference sequence). CDR3 length equals 16 residues. After removal of 1 base from V and 8 bases from J, the junction contained 8 bases not matched to a gene. CDR3 DNA: TGTGCCAGCAGCTTGAGGGGACAGGGGGTTATCGATGAGCAGTTCTTC. Amino acid sequence: CASSLRGQGVIDEQFF.

The CDR3 coding sequence is TGTGCCAGTAGTCCGCCCGACAGGGTCGTAGGTAACTATGGCTACACCTTC. This codes for CASSPPDRVVGNYGYTF. This chain uses TRBV19 with TRBJ1-2; the match to TRBD1 covers 7 bases. V dropped 5 bases and J dropped 1; count of bases not matched to a gene: 13. CDR1 and CDR2 (germline): LNHDA, SQIVND (reference sequence). CDR3 length: 17 amino acids.

The V and J genes are TRBV18 and TRBJ2-2, with D perhaps TRBD1 or TRBD2 (5 bases each). The CDR3 extends over 14 amino acids. The V and J ends lost 3 bases and 6 bases respectively, with 11 bases between them. Germline V gives CDR1 KGHSH, CDR2 LQKENI. CDR3 sequence: CASSPDRGSGELFF. DNA for the CDR3: TGTGCCAGCTCACCCGATCGGGGCTCCGGGGAGCTGTTTTTT.

The chain joins TRBV12-3 or TRBV12-4 to TRBJ1-2, with 8 bases identical to TRBD1. V gave up 6 bases and J gave up 7 bases; unmatched junction bases: 4. The CDR3 has 12 residues. The CDR3 sequence is CASSLDRVGYTF. The CDR3 DNA follows: TGTGCCAGCAGCCTGGACAGGGTTGGCTACACCTTC.

This chain uses TRBV2 with TRBJ2-2; D possibly corresponds to TRBD1 (6 bases). Trimming left V 6 bases short and J 6 bases short, with 11 bases between. Germline-derived CDR1 and CDR2 are SNHLY and FYNNEI. The CDR3 runs 13 residues. CDR3 sequence reads: CASSADSPGELFF. The CDR3 DNA sequence: TGTGCCAGCAGCGCGGACAGTCCCGGGGAGCTGTTTTTT.

The chain uses TRBV7-2 and TRBJ2-3; 9 bases align to TRBD2. Trimming took 2 bases from V and 6 from J; bases not matched to a gene: 9. The length of the CDR3 is 16 residues. Germline V gene sequence: CDR1 SGHTA, CDR2 FQGNSA. CDR3 loop: CASSLNGGRVQDTQYF. DNA of the CDR3: TGTGCCAGCAGCTTAAACGGCGGGAGGGTTCAGGATACGCAGTATTTT.

The V gene is TRBV5-4, the J gene TRBJ1-2, with unresolved D. This CDR3 has 14 residues. CDR1 is SGHNT and CDR2 is YYREEE in the germline V gene (reference sequence). Trimming shortened V by 2 bases and J by 8 bases, and 16 bases separated the two germline ends. Here the CDR3 reads CASSLGGRAWGYTF. Written as DNA, the CDR3 is TGTGCCAGCAGCTTAGGAGGGCGGGCTTGGGGCTACACCTTC.

This chain joins TRBV3-1 (or the pseudogene TRBV3-2) and TRBJ2-7, with 7 bases lining up with TRBD2. This CDR3 spans 14 amino acids. The V and J ends lost 4 bases and 3 bases, in that order; junction bases with no gene match: 6. The germline gives CDR1 LGHDT, CDR2 YNNKEL (reference sequence). The CDR3 DNA is TGTGCCAGCAGCCCGGGGGGAGGTGTCTACGAGCAGTACTTC. It codes for CASSPGGGVYEQYF.

This clone was seen more than once but under ten times. In DNA form, the CDR3 reads TGCGCCAGCAGCCACGGCTGGGGGGAATATGGCTACACCTTC. Translating it yields CASSHGWGEYGYTF. The chain employs TRBV4-1 and TRBJ1-2; D possibly corresponds to TRBD1 (5 bases). Trimming cost V 3 bases and J 5 bases, with 13 bases left between them. The CDR3 has 14 amino acids. The germline V gene has CDR1 MGHRA and CDR2 YSYEKL.

The chain recombines TRBV13 with TRBJ1-2; the D gene is possibly TRBD1 (6 bases). The germline V gene encodes CDR1 PRHDT and CDR2 FYEKMQ (reference sequence). Trimming left V 5 bases short and J 8 bases short, with 15 bases between. The CDR3 contains 13 residues. CDR3 amino acids: CASSLGAGYGYTF. The CDR3 region has the DNA TGTGCCAGCAGCCTGGGGGCAGGTTACGGCTACACCTTC.

The chain combines TRBV3-1 (or the pseudogene TRBV3-2) with TRBJ2-3, with 11 bases aligning to TRBD2. This CDR3 has 17 residues. J was trimmed by 2 bases and V by 3 bases; bases with no gene match: 7. The V gene's germline CDR1 is LGHDT and CDR2 YNNKEL (reference sequence). The chain's CDR3 is CASSHTSGSRSTDTQYF. The CDR3, as DNA: TGTGCCAGCAGCCACACTAGCGGGAGTAGGTCCACAGATACGCAGTATTTT.

V gene TRBV7-2 combines with J gene TRBJ1-1; D is unresolved. This CDR3 region has 15 residues. Trimming stripped 6 bases from V and 1 base from J, with 15 bases between. CDR1 and CDR2 (germline): SGHTA, FQGNSA. In DNA form, the CDR3 reads TGTGCCAGCAGGGGTTCAGTCACGGAGAACACTGAAGCTTTCTTT. Its protein product is CASRGSVTENTEAFF.

This clone was counted a few times. A much larger clone lies a single base off, so this may be a read error. The same CDR3 arises from other DNA sequences in this sample as well. The chain couples TRBV27 to TRBJ2-1; no definite D call. V dropped 6 bases and J dropped 4 bases, with 7 bases sitting between them. Germline V gene sequence: CDR1 MNHEY, CDR2 SMNVEV (reference sequence). This CDR3 spans 12 amino acids. The CDR3 spells CASRDGYNEQFF. CDR3 DNA sequence: TGTGCCAGCAGGGACGGGTACAATGAGCAGTTCTTC.

The chain combines TRBV19 with TRBJ2-7; 10 positions match TRBD2. The CDR3 is 15 amino acids. Germline-derived CDR1 and CDR2 are LNHDA and SQIVND (reference sequence). V dropped 5 bases and J dropped 0; count of bases not matched to a gene: 4. CDR3 sequence (DNA): TGTGCCAGTAGTGACGGACTAGCGGCCTCCTACGAGCAGTACTTC. Amino acids: CASSDGLAASYEQYF.

This clone has a single count. J is TRBJ1-5 and V is TRBV6-5, with D maybe TRBD1 (5 bases). V lost 4 bases, J lost 6 bases, and 13 bases lay in between. The germline gives CDR1 MNHEY, CDR2 SVGAGI. The CDR3 is made up of 14 amino acids. This CDR3 reads CASSSDLGGQPQHF. CDR3 nucleotides: TGTGCCAGCAGTTCTGACCTCGGGGGTCAGCCCCAGCATTTT.

This chain joins TRBV15 and TRBJ2-3, with D perhaps matching TRBD1 or TRBD2 (5 bases each). The CDR3 spans 15 residues. Germline CDR1 reads LNHNV; CDR2 reads YYDKDF (reference sequence). V was cut by 0 bases and J by 0 bases, with 7 bases left in between. The CDR3 DNA is TGTGCCACCAGCAGAGATGGGGGTAGCACAGATACGCAGTATTTT. This encodes CATSRDGGSTDTQYF. Based on the CDR3 plus reference TRBV15 and TRBJ2-3, the full variable domain is DAMVIQNPRYQVTQFGKPVTLSCSQTLNHNVMYWYQQKSSQAPKLLFHYYDKDFNNEADTPDNFQSRRPNTSFCFLDIRSPGLGDTAMYLCATSRDGGSTDTQYFGPGTRLTVL.

This clone showed up just once. The chain links TRBV6-4 to TRBJ1-1, with D possibly being TRBD1 (6 bases). The CDR3 contains 14 residues. Between the trimmed V and J ends, which lost 6 bases and 0 bases, there was a span of 11 bases. Per the germline V gene, CDR1 is MRHNA and CDR2 is SNTAGT. The CDR3 region has the DNA TGTGCCAGCAGCCGGGACACCATGAACACTGAAGCTTTCTTT. Protein: CASSRDTMNTEAFF.